A selection of T cell receptor beta chains follows, all from one sample in a study of PD-L1 blockade in urothelial cancer. Sequenced by immunoSEQ multiplex PCR; TCRdb stores in-frame clones only, minus some. The sample has some 48,000 clones, approximately 80% seen once. The source was PBMCs, collected around atezolizumab (anti-PD-L1) treatment. The receptors come from a man between 70 and 80 years old with urothelial cancer. The CDR3 runs from the conserved cysteine through the conserved F or W. The D gene is left open where the match is weak. Rows give clone size only sometimes, using once, few, many, or a class for an expanded clone.

>.|TRBV5-1|TRBJ1-1|TRBD1
CASTGTGRKNTEAFF
TGCGCCAGCACCGGGACAGGGAGAAAGAACACTGAAGCTTTCTTT
>.|TRBV19|TRBJ2-7|.
CASSSGQTYEQYF
TGTGCCAGCTCCTCGGGACAAACTTACGAGCAGTACTTC
>.|TRBV11-2|TRBJ2-3|.
CASSLDARQNTDTQYF
TGTGCCAGCAGCTTAGATGCGAGACAGAACACAGATACGCAGTATTTT
>.|TRBV15|TRBJ1-3|TRBD1
CATSRDRGTARNTIYF
TGTGCCACCAGCAGAGATCGGGGGACAGCCCGAAACACCATATATTTT
>.|TRBV7-6|TRBJ2-1|TRBD2
CASSLAPAGGYNEQFF
TGTGCCAGCAGCTTAGCGCCCGCGGGAGGATACAATGAGCAGTTCTTC
>.|TRBV11-2|TRBJ2-7|TRBD1
CASSGGQVYEQYF
TGTGCCAGCAGCGGGGGACAGGTCTACGAGCAGTACTTC
>.|TRBV28|TRBJ2-2|.
CASSPYNTGELFF
TGTGCCAGCAGTCCCTACAACACCGGGGAGCTGTTTTTT
>.|TRBV5-1|TRBJ2-1|TRBD1
CASSPQGNGLNEQFF
TGCGCCAGCAGCCCACAGGGGAATGGCCTAAATGAGCAGTTCTTC
>.|TRBV27|TRBJ2-5|TRBD2
CASSFGLAGRETQYF
TGTGCCAGCAGTTTCGGACTAGCGGGAAGGGAGACCCAGTACTTC
>.|TRBV5-6|TRBJ1-2|.
CASSFSSGTRGGYTF
TGTGCCAGCAGCTTCTCCAGCGGGACACGAGGGGGCTACACCTTC
>few|TRBV11-3|TRBJ2-3|TRBD2
CASSSGGADTQYF
TGTGCCAGCAGCTCGGGGGGGGCGGATACGCAGTATTTT
>few|TRBV27|TRBJ2-7|TRBD2
CASSSLAGAAYEQYF
TGTGCCAGCAGTTCCCTAGCGGGAGCAGCATACGAGCAGTACTTC